This T cell receptor beta chain originates from a study of response to subunit inactivated influenza vaccine. There are 13 residues in the CDR3. Trimming at V came to 4 bases and at J to 5 bases, leaving 5 bases not matched to a gene. The germline gives CDR1 LGHNA, CDR2 YNFKEQ. MiXCR, run by TCRdb on the RT-PCR reads, gives a single entry per CDR3 protein. Of roughly 620,000 distinct CDR3 sequences detected, about 10% appear once; the ten largest clones hold about 10%. This same sample was also part of a study on T cells expressing NK-cell markers. From that study: As the method of synthesis, 5'RACE template switching with UMIs yielded TCR beta cDNA. Sorted CD3+CD56-NKG2C+, CD3+CD56+NKG2C- and CD3+CD56+NKG2C+ T cells were the source of the TCR beta repertoires. Six donors carried dominant NKG2C+ clonotypes that made up roughly 1.0-7.0% of their CD8+ T cells.

The chain has TRBV4-2 and TRBJ2-7; 7 bases fit TRBD2. The sequenced sample was PBMCs from blood, obtained on the day of vaccination. This TCR came from a man aged 45-60 years who received an inactivated influenza vaccine. Here the CDR3 DNA reads TGTGCCAGCAGCCGGGGGGGAGTAAACGAGCAGTACTTC. This gives the protein CASSRGGVNEQYF.